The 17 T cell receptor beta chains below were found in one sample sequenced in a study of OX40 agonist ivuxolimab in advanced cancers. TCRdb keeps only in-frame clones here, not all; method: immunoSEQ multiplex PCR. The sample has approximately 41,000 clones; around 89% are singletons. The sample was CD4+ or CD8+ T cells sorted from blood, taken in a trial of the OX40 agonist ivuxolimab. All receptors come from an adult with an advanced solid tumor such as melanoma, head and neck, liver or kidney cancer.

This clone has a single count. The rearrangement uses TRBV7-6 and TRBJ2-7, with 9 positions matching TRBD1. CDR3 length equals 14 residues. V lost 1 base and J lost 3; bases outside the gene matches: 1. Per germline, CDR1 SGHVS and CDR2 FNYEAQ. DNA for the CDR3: TGTGCCAGCAGCTTAGGGGGACAGGGCTACGAGCAGTACTTC. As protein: CASSLGGQGYEQYF.

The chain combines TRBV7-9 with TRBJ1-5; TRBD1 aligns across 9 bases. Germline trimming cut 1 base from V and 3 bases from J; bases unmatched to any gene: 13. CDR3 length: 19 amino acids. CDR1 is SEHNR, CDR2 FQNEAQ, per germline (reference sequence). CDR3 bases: TGTGCCAGCAGCTTAGTGTCCGGGACAGGGCTCGGGATCAATCAGCCCCAGCATTTT. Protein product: CASSLVSGTGLGINQPQHF.

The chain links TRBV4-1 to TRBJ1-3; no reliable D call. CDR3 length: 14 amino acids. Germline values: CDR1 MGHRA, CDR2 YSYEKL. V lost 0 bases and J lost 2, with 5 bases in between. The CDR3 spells CASSQEHPGNTIYF. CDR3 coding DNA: TGCGCCAGCAGCCAAGAACACCCTGGAAACACCATATATTTT.

The CDR3 coding sequence is TGTGCCAGCAGTGAATCTTGGGAGACCCAGTACTTC. Protein product: CASSESWETQYF. The chain combines TRBV2 with TRBJ2-5; the D is unclear. The CDR3 sequence is 12 residues long. Germline V CDR1 and CDR2: SNHLY, FYNNEI. Between the trimmed V and J ends, which lost 2 bases and 5 bases, there was a span of 6 bases. The full variable domain, in which reference TRBV2 and TRBJ2-5 provide the parts outside the CDR3, is EPEVTQTPSHQVTQMGQEVILRCVPISNHLYFYWYRQILGQKVEFLVSFYNNEISEKSEIFDDQFSVERPDGSNFTLKIRSTKLEDSAMYFCASSESWETQYFGPGTRLLVL.

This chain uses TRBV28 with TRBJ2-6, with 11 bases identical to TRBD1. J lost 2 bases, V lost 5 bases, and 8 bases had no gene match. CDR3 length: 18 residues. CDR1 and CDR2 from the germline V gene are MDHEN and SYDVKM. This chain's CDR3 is CASSDPGQGDPGANVLTF. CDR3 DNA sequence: TGTGCCAGCAGTGACCCGGGACAGGGGGATCCTGGGGCCAACGTCCTGACTTTC.

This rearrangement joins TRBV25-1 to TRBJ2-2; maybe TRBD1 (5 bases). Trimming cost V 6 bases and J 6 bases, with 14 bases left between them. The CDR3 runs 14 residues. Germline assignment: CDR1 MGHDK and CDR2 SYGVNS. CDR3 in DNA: TGTGCCAGCAGCAGGGATCCGAGGCCCGGGGAGCTGTTTTTT. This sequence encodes CASSRDPRPGELFF.

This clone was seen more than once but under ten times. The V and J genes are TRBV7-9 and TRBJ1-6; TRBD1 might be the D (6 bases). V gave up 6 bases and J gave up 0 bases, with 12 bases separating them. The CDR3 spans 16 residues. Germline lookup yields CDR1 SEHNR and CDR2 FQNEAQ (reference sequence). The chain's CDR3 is CASRGGTSSYNSPLHF. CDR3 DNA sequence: TGTGCCAGCAGAGGGGGAACGAGCTCCTATAATTCACCCCTCCACTTT.

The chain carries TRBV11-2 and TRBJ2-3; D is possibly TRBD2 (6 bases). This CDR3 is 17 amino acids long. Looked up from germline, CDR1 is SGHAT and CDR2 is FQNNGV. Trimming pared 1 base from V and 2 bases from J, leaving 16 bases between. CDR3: CASSLGESGLYTDTQYF. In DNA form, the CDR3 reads TGTGCCAGCAGCTTAGGCGAATCGGGACTGTACACAGATACGCAGTATTTT.

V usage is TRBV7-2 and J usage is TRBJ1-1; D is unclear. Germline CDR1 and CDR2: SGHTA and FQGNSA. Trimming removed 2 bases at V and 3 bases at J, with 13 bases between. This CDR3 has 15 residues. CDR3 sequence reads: CASSLLLYGDTEAFF. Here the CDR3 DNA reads TGTGCCAGCAGCTTACTTTTGTACGGAGACACTGAAGCTTTCTTT.

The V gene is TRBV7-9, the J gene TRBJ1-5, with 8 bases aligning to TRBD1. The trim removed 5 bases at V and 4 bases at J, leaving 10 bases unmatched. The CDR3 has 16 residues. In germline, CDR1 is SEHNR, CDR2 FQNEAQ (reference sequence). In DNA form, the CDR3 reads TGTGCCAGCAGCCCTTCGACAGGGGCAACTAATCAGCCCCAGCATTTT. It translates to CASSPSTGATNQPQHF.

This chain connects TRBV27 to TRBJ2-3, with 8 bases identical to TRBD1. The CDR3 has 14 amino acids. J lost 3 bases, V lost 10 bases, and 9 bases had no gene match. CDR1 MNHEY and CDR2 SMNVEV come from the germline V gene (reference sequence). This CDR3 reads CATKTGAQTDTQYF. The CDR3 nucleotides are TGTGCCACCAAGACAGGGGCCCAGACAGATACGCAGTATTTT.

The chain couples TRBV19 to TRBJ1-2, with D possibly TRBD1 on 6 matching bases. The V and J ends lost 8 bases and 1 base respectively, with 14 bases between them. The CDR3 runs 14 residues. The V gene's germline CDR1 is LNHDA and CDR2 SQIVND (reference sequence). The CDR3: CASFTPGDNYGYTF. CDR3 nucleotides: TGTGCCAGTTTTACCCCAGGGGATAACTATGGCTACACCTTC.

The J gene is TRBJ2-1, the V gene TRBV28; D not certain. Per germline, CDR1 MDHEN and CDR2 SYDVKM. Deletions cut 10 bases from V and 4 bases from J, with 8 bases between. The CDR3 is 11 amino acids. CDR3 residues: CATDRYNEQFF. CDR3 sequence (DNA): TGTGCCACCGATAGGTACAATGAGCAGTTCTTC.

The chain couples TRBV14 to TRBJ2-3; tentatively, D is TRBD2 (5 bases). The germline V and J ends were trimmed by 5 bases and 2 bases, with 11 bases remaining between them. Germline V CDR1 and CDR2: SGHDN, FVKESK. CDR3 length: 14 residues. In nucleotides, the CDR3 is TGTGCCAGCAGCACCTGGACTGACACAGATACGCAGTATTTT. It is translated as CASSTWTDTDTQYF.

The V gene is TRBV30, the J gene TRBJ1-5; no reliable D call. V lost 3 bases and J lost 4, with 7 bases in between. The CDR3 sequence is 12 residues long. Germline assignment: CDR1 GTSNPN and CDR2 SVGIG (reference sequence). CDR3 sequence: CAWRAMNQPQHF. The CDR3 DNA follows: TGTGCCTGGAGGGCAATGAATCAGCCCCAGCATTTT.

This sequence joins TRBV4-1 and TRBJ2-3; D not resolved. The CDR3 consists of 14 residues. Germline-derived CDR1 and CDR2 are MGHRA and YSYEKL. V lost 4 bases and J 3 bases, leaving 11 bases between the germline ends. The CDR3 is CASSLTGSTDTQYF. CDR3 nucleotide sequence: TGCGCCAGCAGCCTGACCGGGTCTACAGATACGCAGTATTTT.

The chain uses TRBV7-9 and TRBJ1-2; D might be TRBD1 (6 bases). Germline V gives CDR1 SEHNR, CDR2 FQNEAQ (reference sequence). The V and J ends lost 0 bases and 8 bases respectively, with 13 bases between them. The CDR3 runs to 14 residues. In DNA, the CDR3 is TGTGCCAGCAGCTTAGCGCGGGGGGCGTACGGCTACACCTTC. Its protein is CASSLARGAYGYTF.